This TCR beta chain was identified in a study of T cells after yellow fever vaccination. The study's findings and limits: It was the secondary response that reached its peak faster, day 5 versus 15, but it was weaker. Abundant bulk-population clonotypes could contaminate the FACS-sorted repertoires.

Template-switching 5'RACE yielded the TCR cDNA; a universal primer site and UMIs were added in the process. One entry per CDR3 protein results from TCRdb running MiXCR on the 5' RACE reads. Of about 340,000 distinct CDR3 sequences in the sample, roughly 4.3% were seen once. This clonotype was detected many times. Its specificity is not known. V dropped 0 bases and J dropped 5 bases, with 14 bases sitting between them. This CDR3 region has 15 residues. Germline V gene sequence: CDR1 DFQATT, CDR2 SNEGSKA (reference sequence). This receptor was obtained from a young man who received the YFV17D yellow fever vaccine. This chain joins TRBV20-1 and TRBJ1-5; D possibly corresponds to TRBD1 (6 bases). This sample comprised PBMCs, obtained 5 days after the yellow fever booster vaccination. CDR3 residues: CSARDGTHRDQPQHF. The CDR3 DNA sequence: TGCAGTGCTAGAGATGGGACCCACAGGGATCAGCCCCAGCATTTT.